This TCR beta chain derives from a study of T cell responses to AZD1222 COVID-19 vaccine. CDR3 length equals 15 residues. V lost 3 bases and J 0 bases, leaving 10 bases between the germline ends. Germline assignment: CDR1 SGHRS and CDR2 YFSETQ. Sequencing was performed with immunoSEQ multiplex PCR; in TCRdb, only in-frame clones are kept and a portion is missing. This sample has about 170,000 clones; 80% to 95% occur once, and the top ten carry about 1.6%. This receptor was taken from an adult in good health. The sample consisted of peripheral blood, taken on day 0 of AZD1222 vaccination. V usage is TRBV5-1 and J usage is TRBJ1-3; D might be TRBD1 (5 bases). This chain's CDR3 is CASSSDIFSGNTIYF. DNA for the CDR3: TGCGCCAGCAGCTCGGACATCTTCTCTGGAAACACCATATATTTT.